What follows are 27 T cell receptor beta chains derived from one specimen sequenced in a study of blood T cells in healthy people across ages. Primed by a sample-barcoded 5' primer and a J-beta primer mix, a second PCR proceeded for roughly 6 to 12 cycles. Each CDR3 protein gets one entry after TCRdb re-called the 5' RACE reads with MiXCR. The sample records some 800,000 distinct CDR3 sequences, around 25% being singletons. The data were also submitted as part of a second study, on T cells of mothers and their children.

Sequencing was done on a sample of blood. The receptors derive from a boy aged 5-17 years in good health.

The V gene is TRBV29-1, the J gene TRBJ1-4; D gene unclear. The CDR3 sequence is 14 residues long. Germline CDR1 is SQVTM and CDR2 is ANQGSEA. The V end lost 6 bases, the J end lost 8 bases, and 19 bases lay between the germline ends. The CDR3 region has the DNA TGCAGCGTCGCACGGACGTGGGATACCGAAAAACTGTTTTTT. This gives the protein CSVARTWDTEKLFF.

This clonotype was seen many times. J is TRBJ2-3 and V is TRBV12-3 or TRBV12-4; D not certain. The CDR3 loop spans 11 amino acids. V shed 3 bases and J shed 6 bases, with 4 bases lying between them. CDR3 region: CASSFLDTQYF. In DNA form, the CDR3 reads TGTGCCAGCAGTTTTTTGGATACGCAGTATTTT.

This clonotype appeared a few times. The chain is built from TRBV5-1 and TRBJ2-5; D is perhaps TRBD2 (5 bases). The CDR3 spans 16 residues. The ends were cut back, 0 bases at V and 4 bases at J, with 16 bases in the middle. From germline, CDR1 is SGHRS and CDR2 YFSETQ. The CDR3 region has the DNA TGCGCCAGCAGCTTGGATGGGGTAGAGGGCGGAGAGACCCAGTACTTC. Amino acids: CASSLDGVEGGETQYF. Full variable domain (missing parts from reference TRBV5-1 and TRBJ2-5): KAGVTQTPRYLIKTRGQQVTLSCSPISGHRSVSWYQQTPGQGLQFLFEYFSETQRNKGNFPGRFSGRQFSNSRSEMNVSTLELGDSALYLCASSLDGVEGGETQYFGPGTRLLVL.

This clonotype showed up just a few times. V and J are TRBV29-1 and TRBJ1-1, with a tentative D call TRBD1 (5 bases). V dropped 7 bases and J dropped 0 bases, with 21 bases sitting between them. The V gene's germline CDR1 is SQVTM and CDR2 ANQGSEA. This CDR3 spans 16 amino acids. The CDR3 spells CSARSGGPIVNTEAFF. CDR3 sequence (DNA): TGCAGCGCCCGAAGCGGGGGACCGATTGTGAACACTGAAGCTTTCTTT.

This chain joins TRBV18 and TRBJ1-4; 9 bases are shared with TRBD1. Germline lookup yields CDR1 KGHSH and CDR2 LQKENI. Unmatched junction bases numbered 12, after V lost 2 bases and J lost 8 bases. The CDR3 extends over 17 amino acids. The CDR3 coding sequence is TGTGCCAGCTCACCATACAATTCCGGGACAGGGATGGAAAAACTGTTTTTT. Translated, it gives CASSPYNSGTGMEKLFF.

The gene calls are TRBV20-1 and TRBJ2-7, with 9 nucleotides matching TRBD1. Germline V gives CDR1 DFQATT, CDR2 SNEGSKA (reference sequence). The ends lost 1 base at V and 5 bases at J; junction bases unmatched: 6. This CDR3 spans 14 amino acids. The CDR3 reads CSARGTGVIDEQYF. The CDR3 DNA sequence: TGCAGTGCTAGAGGGACAGGGGTGATTGACGAGCAGTACTTC.

The chain carries TRBV28 and TRBJ2-5, with 10 bases aligning to TRBD2. The CDR3 consists of 14 residues. Germline lookup yields CDR1 MDHEN and CDR2 SYDVKM. With 6 bases clipped from V and 5 bases from J, the junction kept 6 bases outside the gene matches. In nucleotides, the CDR3 is TGTGCCAGCAGACCTAGCGGGAGTGACGAGACCCAGTACTTC. Residues: CASRPSGSDETQYF.

A few counts support this clonotype. V usage is TRBV4-3 and J usage is TRBJ1-4; 7 bases agree with TRBD1. CDR3 length equals 15 residues. V gave up 4 bases and J gave up 3 bases; unmatched junction bases: 5. CDR1 LGHNA and CDR2 YSLEER come from the germline V gene. The CDR3 spells CASSPEGQPNEKLFF. The DNA for the CDR3 is TGCGCCAGCAGCCCAGAGGGACAGCCTAATGAAAAACTGTTTTTT.

This chain connects TRBV27 to TRBJ1-4; D gene unclear. Germline CDR1 and CDR2: MNHEY and SMNVEV (reference sequence). There are 15 residues in the CDR3. V was clipped by 4 bases and J by 5 bases, with 14 bases between them. The CDR3 DNA is TGTGCCAGCAGTTCCCCACGGGTAGGGAATGAAAAACTGTTTTTT. It is translated as CASSSPRVGNEKLFF.

This clonotype has a single count. Germline is not matched at one junction end, which may reflect a read error. The chain is built from TRBV7-2 and TRBJ2-5, with TRBD2 as a possible D gene (7 bases). The CDR3 is 11 residues long. Germline loops: CDR1 SGHTA, CDR2 FQGNSA. The CDR3 protein is CASSSGGGGYF. In DNA form, the CDR3 reads TGTGCCAGCAGCTCCGGGGGCGGGGGATATTTC.

The J gene is TRBJ2-5, the V gene TRBV9, with D possibly matching TRBD2 (6 bases). The CDR3 length is 16 residues. Germline V lookup: CDR1 SGDLS, CDR2 YYNGEE. V dropped 0 bases and J dropped 2 bases, with 14 bases sitting between them. The CDR3: CASSVATGVGQETQYF. CDR3 bases: TGTGCCAGCAGCGTAGCTACGGGGGTTGGGCAAGAGACCCAGTACTTC. Using reference TRBV9 and TRBJ2-5 for the parts outside the CDR3, the full variable domain is DSGVTQTPKHLITATGQRVTLRCSPRSGDLSVYWYQQSLDQGLQFLIQYYNGEERAKGNILERFSAQQFPDLHSELNLSSLELGDSALYFCASSVATGVGQETQYFGPGTRLLVL.

This clonotype was detected a few times. The V call is TRBV29-1, the J call TRBJ2-1, with D unclear. Germline V CDR1 and CDR2: SQVTM, ANQGSEA. This CDR3 is built from 13 residues. V was cut by 7 bases and J by 4 bases, with 14 bases left in between. The CDR3 is CSAAGEDYNEQFF. CDR3 sequence (DNA): TGCAGCGCGGCTGGCGAAGATTACAATGAGCAGTTCTTC.

This clonotype was picked up a small number of times. The genes are TRBV7-2 and TRBJ1-4, with D hard to call. The V and J ends lost 1 base and 8 bases respectively, with 14 bases between them. The CDR3 has 15 amino acids. Germline V lookup: CDR1 SGHTA, CDR2 FQGNSA. For the CDR3, the DNA is TGTGCCAGCAGCTTAGGTGACAATCACGCGGAAAAACTGTTTTTT. As protein: CASSLGDNHAEKLFF.

This chain links TRBV18 with TRBJ1-1, with D perhaps matching TRBD1 (5 bases). The CDR3 spans 14 residues. Per germline, CDR1 KGHSH and CDR2 LQKENI. Between the trimmed V and J ends, which lost 2 bases and 1 base, there was a span of 8 bases. DNA for the CDR3: TGTGCCAGCTCACCAAACACAGGGAACACTGAAGCTTTCTTT. Its translation: CASSPNTGNTEAFF. The whole variable domain, filled in from reference TRBV18 and TRBJ1-1, reads NAGVMQNPRHLVRRRGQEARLRCSPMKGHSHVYWYRQLPEEGLKFMVYLQKENIIDESGMPKERFSAEFPKEGPSILRIQQVVRGDSAAYFCASSPNTGNTEAFFGQGTRLTVV.

The chain recombines TRBV20-1 with TRBJ2-1, with 10 bases lining up with TRBD2. The J call may be incorrect, as the DNA end agrees better with TRBJ2-7. The CDR3 loop spans 14 amino acids. Germline CDR1 is DFQATT and CDR2 is SNEGSKA (reference sequence). CDR3 sequence reads: CSARELAGVYEQYF. CDR3 coding DNA: TGCAGTGCTAGAGAGCTAGCGGGAGTGTACGAGCAGTACTTC.

This chain joins TRBV5-1 and TRBJ2-7; weak D call: TRBD1 (6 bases). CDR1 and CDR2 from the germline V gene are SGHRS and YFSETQ. There are 15 residues in the CDR3. V lost 0 bases and J 0 bases, leaving 10 bases between the germline ends. CDR3 sequence: CASSLGQDFSYEQYF. The CDR3 DNA reads as TGCGCCAGCAGCTTGGGACAGGATTTCTCCTACGAGCAGTACTTC. Full variable domain (rest looked up from reference TRBV5-1 and TRBJ2-7): KAGVTQTPRYLIKTRGQQVTLSCSPISGHRSVSWYQQTPGQGLQFLFEYFSETQRNKGNFPGRFSGRQFSNSRSEMNVSTLELGDSALYLCASSLGQDFSYEQYFGPGTRLTVT.

V and J are TRBV5-1 and TRBJ1-1; D ambiguous. CDR1 and CDR2 from the germline V gene are SGHRS and YFSETQ. This CDR3 is built from 13 residues. V was trimmed by 3 bases and J by 0 bases, leaving 6 bases between them. The CDR3 DNA reads TGCGCCAGCAGCTGGGATATGAACACTGAAGCTTTCTTT. It yields the protein CASSWDMNTEAFF. Full variable domain (rest looked up from reference TRBV5-1 and TRBJ1-1): KAGVTQTPRYLIKTRGQQVTLSCSPISGHRSVSWYQQTPGQGLQFLFEYFSETQRNKGNFPGRFSGRQFSNSRSEMNVSTLELGDSALYLCASSWDMNTEAFFGQGTRLTVV.

Only a few counts were recorded for this clonotype. This chain connects TRBV5-6 to TRBJ2-7, with D uncertain. The CDR3 covers 13 residues. Germline V gives CDR1 SGHDT, CDR2 YYEEEE. V lost 1 base to trimming and J lost 0 bases, with 5 bases between them. The CDR3 DNA is TGTGCCAGCAGCTTGCAGCCCTCCTACGAGCAGTACTTC. Protein product: CASSLQPSYEQYF.

V gene TRBV7-2 combines with J gene TRBJ2-1, with 13 bases fitting TRBD2. TRBJ2-5 matches the DNA end more closely, so the J call is doubtful. The CDR3 has 16 residues. Germline assignment: CDR1 SGHTA and CDR2 FQGNSA. In DNA, the CDR3 is TGTGCCAGCAGCCCAGAACTAGCGGGAGGGCGGGAGACCCAGTACTTC. Its translation: CASSPELAGGRETQYF.

The gene calls are TRBV7-9 and TRBJ2-7; D could derive from TRBD1 or TRBD2 (6 bases each). Per the germline V gene, CDR1 is SEHNR and CDR2 is FQNEAQ (reference sequence). Trimming removed 3 bases from V and 5 bases from J, with 14 bases in between. The CDR3 extends over 14 amino acids. The CDR3 spells CASSFRGLGDEQYF. For the CDR3, the DNA is TGTGCCAGCAGCTTCCGGGGGCTTGGTGACGAGCAGTACTTC.

The chain links TRBV6-1 to TRBJ1-5; 7 nucleotides match TRBD1. Germline V gene sequence: CDR1 MNHNS, CDR2 SASEGT. With V trimmed by 6 bases and J by 1 base, 6 bases remained unmatched. CDR3 length: 15 amino acids. The CDR3 spells CASSITGDSNQPQHF. The CDR3, as DNA: TGTGCCAGCAGCATAACAGGGGACAGCAATCAGCCCCAGCATTTT.

This chain connects TRBV12-3 or TRBV12-4 to TRBJ2-5, with 11 bases aligning to TRBD2. Near its end, the DNA agrees better with TRBJ2-1, so the J call may be wrong. The CDR3 runs to 17 residues. CDR3 sequence: CASSPSRVAGGPSEQFF. The CDR3 DNA is TGTGCCAGCAGTCCCAGTAGGGTAGCGGGAGGGCCAAGTGAGCAGTTCTTC.

This clonotype was observed a handful of times. J is TRBJ2-5 and V is TRBV28, with D tentatively TRBD1 (5 bases). The CDR3 covers 14 residues. Germline values: CDR1 MDHEN, CDR2 SYDVKM. V was pared by 4 bases and J by 4 bases, with 13 bases between. CDR3 region: CASSSLQGRETQYF. CDR3 DNA: TGTGCCAGCAGTTCCCTGCAGGGCCGAGAGACCCAGTACTTC.

V is TRBV29-1 and J is TRBJ2-7; 8 bases line up with TRBD2. CDR1 and CDR2 from the germline V gene are SQVTM and ANQGSEA. V lost 3 bases to trimming and J lost 6 bases; unmatched junction nucleotides: 4. This CDR3 has 12 residues. This CDR3 is CSVDGGGPEQYF. The CDR3 bases are TGCAGCGTTGACGGGGGGGGACCCGAGCAGTACTTC.

This rearrangement joins TRBV6-2 or TRBV6-3 to TRBJ2-5; TRBD2 matches at 9 bases. Germline V gene lookup returns CDR1 MNHEY and CDR2 SVGEGT. CDR3 length: 17 residues. Germline trimming cut 7 bases from V and 2 bases from J; bases unmatched to any gene: 14. In DNA, the CDR3 is TGTGCCAGCACCGAATTGTCGGGACTAGCACATCAAGAGACCCAGTACTTC. Translating gives CASTELSGLAHQETQYF.

This chain connects TRBV14 to TRBJ2-5, with D perhaps TRBD2 (5 bases). V shed 5 bases and J shed 5 bases, with 15 bases lying between them. The CDR3 spans 14 residues. Germline CDR1 and CDR2: SGHDN and FVKESK. Written as DNA, the CDR3 is TGTGCCAGCAGCAGACTACAGAAGTTGGAGACCCAGTACTTC. As protein: CASSRLQKLETQYF.

About this clonotype itself: One junction end does not reproduce the germline sequence, and a read error may be involved. This chain joins TRBV25-1 and TRBJ1-4; maybe TRBD1 (5 bases). This CDR3 is built from 9 residues. Germline-derived CDR1 and CDR2 are MGHDK and SYGVNS. Here the CDR3 reads CASGGYNGF. Here the CDR3 DNA reads TGTGCCAGCGGGGGTTATAACGGTTTT.